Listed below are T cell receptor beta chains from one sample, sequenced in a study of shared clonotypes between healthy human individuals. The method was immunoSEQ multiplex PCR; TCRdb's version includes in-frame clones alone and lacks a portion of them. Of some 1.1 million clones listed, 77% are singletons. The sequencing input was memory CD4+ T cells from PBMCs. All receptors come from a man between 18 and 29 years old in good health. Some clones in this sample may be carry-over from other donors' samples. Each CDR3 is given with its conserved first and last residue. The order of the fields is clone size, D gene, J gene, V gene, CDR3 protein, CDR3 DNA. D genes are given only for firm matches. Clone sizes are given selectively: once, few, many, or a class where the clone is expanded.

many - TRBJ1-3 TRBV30 CAWSVRYAIYF TGTGCCTGGAGTGTGAGGTACGCCATATATTTT
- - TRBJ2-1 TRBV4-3 CASSHGGTGDEQFF TGCGCCAGCAGCCACGGGGGAACTGGGGATGAGCAGTTCTTC
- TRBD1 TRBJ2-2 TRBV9 CASSGGAGGNTGELFF TGTGCCAGCAGCGGGGGAGCAGGGGGAAACACCGGGGAGCTGTTTTTT
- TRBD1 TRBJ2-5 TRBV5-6 CASTITGGETQYF TGTGCCAGCACCATAACAGGGGGAGAGACCCAGTACTTC
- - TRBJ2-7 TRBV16 CASSQGAGTYEQYF TGTGCCAGCAGCCAAGGGGCAGGGACCTACGAGCAGTACTTC
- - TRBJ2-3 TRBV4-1 CASSWNLLPSTDTQYF TGCGCCAGCAGCTGGAATTTGTTACCGAGCACAGATACGCAGTATTTT
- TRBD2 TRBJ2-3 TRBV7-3 CASSSRLAGGATDTQYF TGTGCCAGCAGCTCAAGACTAGCGGGAGGAGCCACAGATACGCAGTATTTT
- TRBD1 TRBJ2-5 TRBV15 CATSSELGTGSQETQYF TGTGCCACCAGCAGTGAACTGGGGACAGGCTCTCAGGAGACCCAGTACTTC
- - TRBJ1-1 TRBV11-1 CASSRWAANTEAFF TGTGCCAGCAGCCGGTGGGCGGCGAACACTGAAGCTTTCTTT
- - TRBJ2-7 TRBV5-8 CASSLGQWKGEQYF TGTGCCAGCAGCTTGGGGCAATGGAAGGGCGAGCAGTACTTC
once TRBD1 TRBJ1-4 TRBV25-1 CASRQGQVEKLFF TGTGCCAGCAGACAAGGACAGGTAGAAAAACTGTTTTTT
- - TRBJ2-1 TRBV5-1 CASSPPRGYNEQFF TGCGCCAGCAGTCCCCCCCGGGGCTACAATGAGCAGTTCTTC
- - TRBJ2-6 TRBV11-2 CASSPTPGANVLTF TGTGCCAGCAGCCCTACCCCAGGGGCCAACGTCCTGACTTTC
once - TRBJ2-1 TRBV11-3 CASSFQGTYNEQFF TGTGCCAGCAGCTTTCAGGGAACCTACAATGAGCAGTTCTTC
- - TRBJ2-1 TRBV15 CATSRILGNDNEQFF TGTGCCACCAGCAGAATACTAGGGAACGACAATGAGCAGTTCTTC
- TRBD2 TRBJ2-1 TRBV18 CASSISASGDNEQFF TGTGCCAGCTCAATCTCAGCTAGCGGAGACAATGAGCAGTTCTTC
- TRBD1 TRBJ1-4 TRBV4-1 CASTRTGEGYEKLFF TGCGCCAGCACAAGGACAGGGGAGGGCTATGAAAAACTGTTTTTT
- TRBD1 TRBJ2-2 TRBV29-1 CSVDRVQGTGELFF TGCAGCGTGGACAGGGTGCAGGGCACCGGGGAGCTGTTTTTT
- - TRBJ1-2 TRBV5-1 CASSLDTPNYGYTF TGCGCCAGCAGCTTGGACACCCCTAACTATGGCTACACCTTC
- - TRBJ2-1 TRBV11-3 CASSLRRKNEQFF TGTGCCAGCAGCTTAAGGCGGAAGAATGAGCAGTTCTTC
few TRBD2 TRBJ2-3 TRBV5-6 CASTNPGGTDTQYF TGTGCCAGCACCAACCCCGGGGGGACAGATACGCAGTATTTT
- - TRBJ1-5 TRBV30 CAWSGRQFSNQPQHF TGTGCCTGGAGTGGGAGACAATTTAGCAATCAGCCCCAGCATTTT
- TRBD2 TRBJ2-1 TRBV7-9 CASSPRETPYNEQFF TGTGCCAGCAGCCCGCGGGAGACCCCCTACAATGAGCAGTTCTTC
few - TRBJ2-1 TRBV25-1 CASSDGWAYNEQFF TGTGCCAGCAGTGATGGGTGGGCCTACAATGAGCAGTTCTTC
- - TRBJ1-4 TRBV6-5 CASSYSGSVGLNRLFF TGTGCCAGCAGTTACTCAGGCTCGGTGGGTTTGAATAGACTGTTTTTT
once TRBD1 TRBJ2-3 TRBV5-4 CASSLATGTTDTQYF TGTGCCAGCAGCTTGGCGACAGGGACCACAGATACGCAGTATTTT
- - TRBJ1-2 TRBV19 CASNLPGLNYGYTF TGTGCCAGTAATTTGCCAGGGCTTAACTATGGCTACACCTTC
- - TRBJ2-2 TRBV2 CASREVGTGELFF TGTGCCAGCAGAGAGGTTGGCACCGGGGAGCTGTTTTTT
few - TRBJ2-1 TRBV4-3 CASSQDWAISGGEQFF TGCGCCAGCAGCCAAGATTGGGCGATATCTGGCGGTGAGCAGTTCTTC
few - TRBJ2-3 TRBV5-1 CASSQGPTDTQYF TGCGCCAGCAGCCAAGGACCTACAGATACGCAGTATTTT
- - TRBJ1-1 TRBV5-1 CASSLTVNTEAFF TGCGCCAGCAGCTTAACGGTGAACACTGAAGCTTTCTTT
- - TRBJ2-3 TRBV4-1 CASSLTSTDTQYF TGCGCCAGCAGCCTTACTAGCACAGATACGCAGTATTTT
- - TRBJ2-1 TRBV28 CASSPSLSGYNEQFF TGTGCCAGCAGTCCCTCCTTGTCGGGCTACAATGAGCAGTTCTTC
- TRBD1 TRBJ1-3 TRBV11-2 CASSPRQGAGNTIYF TGTGCCAGCAGCCCTCGACAGGGGGCTGGAAACACCATATATTTT
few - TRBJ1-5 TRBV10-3 CAISPDSDQPQHF TGTGCCATCAGCCCGGACAGTGATCAGCCCCAGCATTTT
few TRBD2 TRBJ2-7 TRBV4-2 CASSQDRPSGIYEQYF TGTGCCAGCAGCCAAGATCGGCCTAGCGGGATTTACGAGCAGTACTTC
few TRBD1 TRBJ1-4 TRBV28 CASSFYPQGAAEKLFF TGTGCCAGCAGCTTTTACCCACAGGGGGCGGCGGAAAAACTGTTTTTT
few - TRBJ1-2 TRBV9 CASSVGQIHTF TGTGCCAGCAGCGTAGGACAGATACACACCTTC
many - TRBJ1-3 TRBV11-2 CASSPRNLGNTIYF TGTGCCAGCAGCCCCCGAAACCTCGGAAACACCATATATTTT
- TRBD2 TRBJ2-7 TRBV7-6 CASSVSPPLAGGAYEQYF TGTGCCAGCAGCGTGTCCCCCCCACTAGCGGGAGGGGCCTACGAGCAGTACTTC
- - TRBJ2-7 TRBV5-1 CASSWGYEQYF TGCGCCAGCAGCTGGGGGTACGAGCAGTACTTC
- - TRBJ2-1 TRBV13 CASSLGSGVVWGANEQFF TGTGCCAGCAGCTTAGGCTCAGGAGTAGTTTGGGGGGCTAATGAGCAGTTCTTC
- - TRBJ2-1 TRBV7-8 CASSLAEGGFRNEQFF TGTGCCAGCAGCTTAGCGGAGGGTGGGTTTCGCAATGAGCAGTTCTTC
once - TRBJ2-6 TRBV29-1 CSVPLYRRDDHVLWANVLTF TGCAGCGTTCCTCTATACCGAAGGGACGATCACGTCCTCTGGGCCAACGTCCTGACTTTC
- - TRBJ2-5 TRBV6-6 CASSYSITGVGETQYF TGTGCCAGCAGTTACTCGATAACGGGAGTGGGGGAGACCCAGTACTTC
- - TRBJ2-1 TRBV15 CATSRDLADEQFF TGTGCCACCAGCAGAGATCTGGCCGATGAGCAGTTCTTC
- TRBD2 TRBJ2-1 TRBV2 CASSGAAGEDEQFF TGTGCCAGCAGTGGGGCTGCGGGGGAGGATGAGCAGTTCTTC
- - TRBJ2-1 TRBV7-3 CASSSTNRLGEQFF TGTGCCAGCAGCTCGACGAATCGGTTGGGGGAGCAGTTCTTC
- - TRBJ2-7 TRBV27 CASSLSTGTPYEQYF TGTGCCAGCAGTTTATCAACCGGGACCCCCTACGAGCAGTACTTC